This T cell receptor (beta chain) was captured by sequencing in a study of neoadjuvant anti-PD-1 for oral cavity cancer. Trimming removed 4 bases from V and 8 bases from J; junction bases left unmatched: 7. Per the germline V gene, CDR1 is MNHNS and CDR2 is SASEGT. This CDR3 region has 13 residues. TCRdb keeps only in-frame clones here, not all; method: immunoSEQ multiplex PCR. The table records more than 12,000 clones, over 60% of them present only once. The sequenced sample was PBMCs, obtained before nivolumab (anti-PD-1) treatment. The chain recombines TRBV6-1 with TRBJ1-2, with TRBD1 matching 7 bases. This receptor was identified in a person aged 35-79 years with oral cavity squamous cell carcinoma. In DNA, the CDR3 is TGTGCCAGCAGTGCCCAGACAGGGTGGGGCTACACCTTC. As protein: CASSAQTGWGYTF.